A selection of T cell receptor beta chains follows, all from one sample in a study of resident and recirculating memory T cells in vitiligo. Clones were sequenced by immunoSEQ multiplex PCR, and TCRdb holds only the in-frame ones, with some missing. In the table there are tens of thousands of clones, about 90% of which are singletons. The sequencing sample was made of blood. Receptors originate from a male donor with vitiligo. Both conserved end residues are trimmed from each CDR3. Size is stated for part of the rows, as once, few or many counts, or as a class when the clone is expanded.

clone_size	v_call	j_call	cdr3_length	cdr3_aa
-	TRBV11-3	TRBJ2-7	12	ASSLTYFSYEQY
-	TRBV7-2	TRBJ2-2	13	ARTWRDTHTGELF
few	TRBV30	TRBJ1-5	14	AWSGPESLSNQPQH
-	TRBV18	TRBJ1-4	13	ASSRQDRRGEKLF
-	TRBV6-1	TRBJ1-5	13	ASSQPPGGGQPQH
-	TRBV7-9	TRBJ2-7	13	ASSYRQGSSYEQY
-	TRBV11-2	TRBJ1-5	13	ASSLDPYSNQPQH
-	TRBV7-2	TRBJ2-1	13	ASSLTSSGPDEQF
-	TRBV27	TRBJ2-7	13	ASSPTGPSSYEQY
-	TRBV6-5	TRBJ2-1	13	ATSGGTSSRGEQF
-	TRBV19	TRBJ2-7	17	ASSIVGQRRLASTYEQY
few	TRBV11-2	TRBJ2-5	15	ASSWRIGTSGRETQY
-	TRBV9	TRBJ2-3	16	ASSPRLAGVGPTDTQY
-	TRBV7-6	TRBJ2-1	13	ASSLDREVYNEQF
-	TRBV5-4	TRBJ2-7	12	ASSKRQGAYEQY
-	TRBV9	TRBJ2-2	13	ASSVGQPRTGELF